These 12 T cell receptor beta chains were all obtained from the same sample, sequenced in a study of blood T cell repertoires in COVID-19. Here immunoSEQ multiplex PCR was the method, and the copy in TCRdb shows in-frame clones only, minus some. The data contain 91,000 or so clones, approximately 87% of them singletons. Sequenced: peripheral blood. The receptors were gathered from a human donor in a cohort sampled during active COVID-19.

The genes are TRBV19 and TRBJ1-1; the D gene is possibly TRBD1 (6 bases). CDR3 length equals 19 residues. V lost 3 bases and J 1 base, leaving 24 bases between the germline ends. Germline lookup yields CDR1 LNHDA and CDR2 SQIVND (reference sequence). The CDR3 DNA sequence: TGTGCCAGTAGTATCCGATTAAGGGGGACCTTACGCCAGAACACTGAAGCTTTCTTT. Translation gives CASSIRLRGTLRQNTEAFF.

The genes are TRBV18 and TRBJ2-1; 7 bases fit TRBD1. The CDR3 consists of 16 residues. V gave up 2 bases and J gave up 1 base; unmatched junction bases: 5. Germline V lookup: CDR1 KGHSH, CDR2 LQKENI. The CDR3 loop reads CASSPRQGSSYNEQFF. CDR3 nucleotides: TGTGCCAGCTCACCAAGACAGGGATCATCCTACAATGAGCAGTTCTTC.

The V gene is TRBV5-1, the J gene TRBJ2-3; 13 nucleotides agree with TRBD2. V lost 4 bases and J lost 3; bases outside the gene matches: 5. The CDR3 spans 16 residues. CDR1 is SGHRS and CDR2 is YFSETQ in the germline V gene. CDR3: CASSETSGGSTDTQYF. The CDR3 DNA reads as TGCGCCAGCAGCGAGACTAGCGGGGGGAGTACAGATACGCAGTATTTT.

The genes are TRBV27 and TRBJ1-1; no firm D call. CDR1 is MNHEY and CDR2 is SMNVEV in the germline V gene (reference sequence). V was clipped by 2 bases and J by 2 bases, with 18 bases between them. This CDR3 spans 17 amino acids. The CDR3 DNA reads as TGTGCCAGCAGTTTAATGGGCGGAGGGCACTTTAACACTGAAGCTTTCTTT. It translates to CASSLMGGGHFNTEAFF.

This clone has just a few counts. This chain connects TRBV19 to TRBJ2-7, with a possible D match to TRBD1 (6 bases). Germline V CDR1 and CDR2: LNHDA, SQIVND (reference sequence). V lost 4 bases and J 3 bases, leaving 13 bases between the germline ends. The CDR3 sequence is 14 residues long. The CDR3 coding sequence is TGTGCCAGTAGTAGGGGGACATGGGGCTACGAGCAGTACTTC. Translated: CASSRGTWGYEQYF. The full variable domain, rest sourced from reference TRBV19 and TRBJ2-7, is DGGITQSPKYLFRKEGQNVTLSCEQNLNHDAMYWYRQDPGQGLRLIYYSQIVNDFQKGDIAEGYSVSREKKESFPLTVTSAQKNPTAFYLCASSRGTWGYEQYFGPGTRLTVT.

This chain uses TRBV4-3 with TRBJ2-1; 8 bases align to TRBD1. Germline V gene sequence: CDR1 LGHNA, CDR2 YSLEER. The CDR3 extends over 13 amino acids. V gave up 4 bases and J gave up 7 bases; unmatched junction bases: 3. The CDR3 reads CASSRNRGNEQFF. Here the CDR3 DNA reads TGCGCCAGCAGCCGTAACAGGGGGAATGAGCAGTTCTTC.

The chain recombines TRBV7-2 with TRBJ1-2; D remains unclear. Germline V gene sequence: CDR1 SGHTA, CDR2 FQGNSA. V was trimmed by 5 bases and J by 4 bases, leaving 17 bases between them. This CDR3 comprises 15 residues. In DNA, the CDR3 is TGTGCCAGCAGCCTATATTCGCTCACGATCTATGGCTACACCTTC. Encoded protein: CASSLYSLTIYGYTF.

The chain has TRBV7-9 and TRBJ2-3; possibly TRBD1 for D (5 bases). CDR1 SEHNR and CDR2 FQNEAQ come from the germline V gene (reference sequence). Trimming removed 4 bases at V and 6 bases at J, with 5 bases between. The CDR3 extends over 11 amino acids. Here the CDR3 reads CASSWGDTQYF. CDR3 sequence (DNA): TGTGCCAGCAGCTGGGGCGATACGCAGTATTTT.

The table lists this clone with a few counts. V is TRBV28 and J is TRBJ1-1; D possibly corresponds to TRBD1 (5 bases). V was cut by 2 bases and J by 4 bases, with 11 bases left in between. Germline-derived CDR1 and CDR2 are MDHEN and SYDVKM. The CDR3 runs to 14 residues. The CDR3 reads CASSLTVGGTEAFF. The DNA for the CDR3 is TGTGCCAGCAGTTTAACGGTCGGGGGCACTGAAGCTTTCTTT.

V gene TRBV19 combines with J gene TRBJ2-3; 7 positions agree with TRBD1. V lost 5 bases to trimming and J lost 0 bases; unmatched junction nucleotides: 5. The CDR3 has 15 residues. CDR1 and CDR2 (germline): LNHDA, SQIVND (reference sequence). Here the CDR3 reads CASSPRQGSTDTQYF. The CDR3 DNA follows: TGTGCCAGTAGTCCAAGACAGGGTAGCACAGATACGCAGTATTTT. Based on the CDR3 plus reference TRBV19 and TRBJ2-3, the full variable domain is DGGITQSPKYLFRKEGQNVTLSCEQNLNHDAMYWYRQDPGQGLRLIYYSQIVNDFQKGDIAEGYSVSREKKESFPLTVTSAQKNPTAFYLCASSPRQGSTDTQYFGPGTRLTVL.

V gene TRBV5-1 combines with J gene TRBJ2-1; 8 bases agree with TRBD1. This CDR3 spans 16 amino acids. Losses at the gene ends were 4 bases for V and 4 bases for J; bases not matched to a gene: 10. CDR1 and CDR2 (germline): SGHRS, YFSETQ. CDR3 bases: TGCGCCAGCAGCCGGACCGGGACAGGAGATTACAATGAGCAGTTCTTC. Translation: CASSRTGTGDYNEQFF. Drawing the rest from reference TRBV5-1 and TRBJ2-1, the complete variable domain is KAGVTQTPRYLIKTRGQQVTLSCSPISGHRSVSWYQQTPGQGLQFLFEYFSETQRNKGNFPGRFSGRQFSNSRSEMNVSTLELGDSALYLCASSRTGTGDYNEQFFGPGTRLTVL.

The CDR3 DNA reads as TGTGCCAGCACCAAACTCAGTTTAAGACGGACAGGACGGGAGATCAGCTATGGCTACACCTTC. As protein: CASTKLSLRRTGREISYGYTF. The chain employs TRBV28 and TRBJ1-2; TRBD1 matches 7 bases. J gave up 4 bases and V 7 bases, and 30 bases lay outside the gene matches. Germline CDR1 is MDHEN and CDR2 is SYDVKM. The CDR3 is 21 residues long.